This TCR beta chain was profiled in a study of immune cell composition in non-small cell lung cancer. A few counts support this clone. The table came from immunoSEQ multiplex PCR; TCRdb's copy has only in-frame clones and leaves some out. The sample lists 5,000 or so clones, around 70% seen once, with more than 13% in the top ten. V shed 0 bases and J shed 8 bases, with 15 bases lying between them. CDR1 SGHRS and CDR2 YFSETQ come from the germline V gene. The CDR3 has 15 residues. Normal lung was sampled as far from the tumour as possible, at least 3 cm. The specimen was non-adjacent lung tissue. The chain is built from TRBV5-1 and TRBJ2-1; D might be TRBD2 (6 bases). The origin of this receptor is a human donor with non-small cell lung cancer. The CDR3 sequence: CASSLEFGPGDEQFF. The CDR3, as DNA: TGCGCCAGCAGCTTGGAATTTGGCCCGGGGGATGAGCAGTTCTTC.